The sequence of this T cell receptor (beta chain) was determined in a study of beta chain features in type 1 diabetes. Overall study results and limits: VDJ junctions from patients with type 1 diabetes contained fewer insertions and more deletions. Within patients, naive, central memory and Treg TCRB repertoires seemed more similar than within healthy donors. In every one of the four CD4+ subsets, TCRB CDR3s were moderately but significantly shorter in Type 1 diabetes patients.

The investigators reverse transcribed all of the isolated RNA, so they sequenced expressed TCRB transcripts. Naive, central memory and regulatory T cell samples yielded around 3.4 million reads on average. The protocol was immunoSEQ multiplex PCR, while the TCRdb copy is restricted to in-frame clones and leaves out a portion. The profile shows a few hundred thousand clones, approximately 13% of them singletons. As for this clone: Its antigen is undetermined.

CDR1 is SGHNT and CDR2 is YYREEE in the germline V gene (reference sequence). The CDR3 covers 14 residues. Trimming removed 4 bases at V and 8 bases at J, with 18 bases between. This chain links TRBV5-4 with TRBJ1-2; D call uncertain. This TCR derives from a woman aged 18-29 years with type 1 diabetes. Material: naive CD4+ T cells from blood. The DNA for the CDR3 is TGTGCCAGCAGCCCGCAAGACTCCGACTTAGGCTACACCTTC. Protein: CASSPQDSDLGYTF.